Following are 17 T cell receptor beta chains from one sample sequenced in a study of T cell repertoires and HLA-DP antigens. Using immunoSEQ multiplex PCR, the repertoire was profiled, and TCRdb retains in-frame clones only, with some absent. Of fewer than 75,000 clones in the sample, around 80% were seen once. The antigens of these receptors remain unknown. The sequenced sample was CD4+ T cells from PBMCs. The receptors come from a man in his sixties in good health and CMV-seronegative.

The chain has TRBV2 and TRBJ1-5; D is perhaps TRBD1 (6 bases). Germline CDR1 SNHLY, CDR2 FYNNEI. Trimming removed 6 bases from V and 4 bases from J, with 16 bases in between. This CDR3 is 15 amino acids long. CDR3 sequence (DNA): TGTGCCAGCAGATACCGGGACACGAGAAATCAGCCCCAGCATTTT. The encoded protein is CASRYRDTRNQPQHF.

The gene calls are TRBV5-6 and TRBJ1-2; tentatively, D is TRBD1 (5 bases). Germline assignment: CDR1 SGHDT and CDR2 YYEEEE. V was pared by 1 base and J by 6 bases, with 10 bases between. The CDR3 length is 13 residues. The CDR3 is CASSLRWGNGYTF. The DNA of the CDR3 is TGTGCCAGCAGCTTGAGGTGGGGCAATGGCTACACCTTC.

The rearrangement joins TRBV6-5 to TRBJ2-3, with D tentatively TRBD1 (6 bases). The V end lost 6 bases, the J end lost 3 bases, and 10 bases lay between the germline ends. This CDR3 region has 13 residues. From germline, CDR1 is MNHEY and CDR2 SVGAGI. CDR3 in DNA: TGTGCCAGCAGGACAGGTTGGACAGATACGCAGTATTTT. It specifies CASRTGWTDTQYF.

The gene calls are TRBV7-9 and TRBJ2-1; D may be TRBD1 (6 bases). Germline-derived CDR1 and CDR2 are SEHNR and FQNEAQ (reference sequence). Trimming cost V 1 base and J 1 base, with 8 bases left between them. This CDR3 spans 15 amino acids. The DNA of the CDR3 is TGTGCCAGCAGCTTAGGCCAGGGGTCCTACAATGAGCAGTTCTTC. Its translation: CASSLGQGSYNEQFF.

The chain recombines TRBV4-3 with TRBJ1-3; a possible D gene is TRBD1 (6 bases). The germline CDR1 and CDR2 sequences are LGHNA and YSLEER. V was pared by 0 bases and J by 4 bases, with 19 bases between. This CDR3 is built from 18 residues. The CDR3 spells CASSQDPGGGGSGNTIYF. CDR3 nucleotides: TGCGCCAGCAGCCAAGATCCGGGAGGAGGGGGTTCGGGAAACACCATATATTTT.

V is TRBV5-8 and J is TRBJ2-5; no definite D call. Germline V gene lookup returns CDR1 SGHTS and CDR2 YDEGEE. The ends were cut back, 2 bases at V and 3 bases at J, with 8 bases in the middle. The CDR3 runs to 13 residues. The chain's CDR3 is CASSFGQKETQYF. The CDR3 DNA reads TGTGCCAGCAGCTTTGGCCAAAAAGAGACCCAGTACTTC.

The rearrangement joins TRBV7-2 to TRBJ1-6, with 8 bases matching TRBD1. Losses at the gene ends were 6 bases for V and 4 bases for J; bases not matched to a gene: 8. This CDR3 contains 16 residues. Germline V gene sequence: CDR1 SGHTA, CDR2 FQGNSA. The chain's CDR3 is CASRAEGQAYNSPLHF. The CDR3 nucleotides read TGTGCCAGCAGGGCTGAGGGACAGGCATATAATTCACCCCTCCACTTT.

The chain employs TRBV7-6 and TRBJ2-1, with D perhaps TRBD1 or TRBD2 (5 bases each). Deletions cut 5 bases from V and 5 bases from J, with 16 bases between. The CDR3 has 15 amino acids. Germline loops: CDR1 SGHVS, CDR2 FNYEAQ. The CDR3 region is CASSRVGTPDNEQFF. CDR3 coding DNA: TGTGCCAGCAGCAGGGTCGGGACCCCAGACAATGAGCAGTTCTTC.

The genes are TRBV5-4 and TRBJ2-3, with TRBD2 matching over 12 bases. Germline loops: CDR1 SGHNT, CDR2 YYREEE (reference sequence). The CDR3 length is 15 residues. J gave up 11 bases and V 0 bases, and 7 bases lay outside the gene matches. CDR3 amino acids: CASSLDSSGGVLQYF. The CDR3 coding sequence is TGTGCCAGCAGCTTGGATTCTAGCGGGGGGGTATTGCAGTATTTT.

The rearrangement uses TRBV7-9 and TRBJ1-1; maybe TRBD1 (6 bases). Germline values: CDR1 SEHNR, CDR2 FQNEAQ (reference sequence). The CDR3 totals 15 residues. V lost 4 bases, J lost 6 bases, and 18 bases lay in between. The chain's CDR3 is CASSYTGYELAEAFF. CDR3 DNA: TGTGCCAGCAGCTACACAGGGTATGAATTGGCTGAAGCTTTCTTT.

Only one count was recorded for this clone. This sequence joins TRBV10-3 and TRBJ2-3, with no clear D. This CDR3 spans 14 amino acids. V shed 6 bases and J shed 0 bases, with 10 bases lying between them. Looked up from germline, CDR1 is ENHRY and CDR2 is SYGVKD. Here the CDR3 reads CAISPQTSTDTQYF. As DNA, the CDR3 is TGTGCCATCAGCCCACAGACTAGCACAGATACGCAGTATTTT.

The chain carries TRBV6-4 and TRBJ2-1; a possible D gene is TRBD2 (6 bases). Germline V gene lookup returns CDR1 MRHNA and CDR2 SNTAGT. The CDR3 is 15 residues long. Trimming left V 8 bases short and J 8 bases short, with 22 bases between. The chain's CDR3 is CASADFGRPVDEQFF. CDR3 nucleotides: TGTGCCAGCGCTGACTTCGGGAGACCCGTGGATGAGCAGTTCTTC.

The gene calls are TRBV30 and TRBJ2-5; 12 positions match TRBD2. Per germline, CDR1 GTSNPN and CDR2 SVGIG (reference sequence). V lost 3 bases to trimming and J lost 2 bases; unmatched junction nucleotides: 4. The CDR3 consists of 15 residues. The CDR3 DNA sequence: TGTGCCTGGAGACTAGCGGGAGGAATTCAAGAGACCCAGTACTTC. This translates into CAWRLAGGIQETQYF.

This clone was found once. The chain joins TRBV7-3 to TRBJ1-1; D gene unclear. Germline V gene sequence: CDR1 SGHTA, CDR2 FQGTGA. Trimming shortened V by 5 bases and J by 1 base, and 14 bases separated the two germline ends. This CDR3 is 15 amino acids long. CDR3 nucleotide sequence: TGTGCCAGCAGCCAAGATGGCGGACGGAACACTGAAGCTTTCTTT. Residues: CASSQDGGRNTEAFF.

The chain couples TRBV6-5 to TRBJ1-1, with a possible D match to TRBD1 (5 bases). This CDR3 spans 16 amino acids. V lost 4 bases and J lost 1, with 16 bases in between. Germline lookup yields CDR1 MNHEY and CDR2 SVGAGI. The CDR3 region is CASSSWGRPPNTEAFF. CDR3 coding DNA: TGTGCCAGCAGTTCTTGGGGACGGCCTCCGAACACTGAAGCTTTCTTT.

V usage is TRBV5-8 and J usage is TRBJ1-1; D perhaps matches TRBD1 (5 bases). This CDR3 contains 15 residues. V lost 0 bases and J lost 3, with 12 bases in between. Germline CDR1 SGHTS, CDR2 YDEGEE. This chain's CDR3 is CASSLAPGGDTEAFF. The CDR3 DNA reads as TGTGCCAGCAGCTTGGCGCCGGGGGGAGACACTGAAGCTTTCTTT.

The gene calls are TRBV5-8 and TRBJ1-4, with D unresolved. V lost 6 bases and J 8 bases, leaving 14 bases between the germline ends. The V gene's germline CDR1 is SGHTS and CDR2 YDEGEE. The CDR3 is 13 residues long. CDR3 nucleotides: TGTGCCAGCAACACCCTCGCGGGGGAAAAACTGTTTTTT. This translates into CASNTLAGEKLFF.